The present T cell receptor (beta chain) was sequenced within a study of metastatic and nonmetastatic thyroid tumors. Across the whole study: From malignant and benign thyroid patients, repertoires in blood and in tumor or nodule tissue were compared. Study findings and constraints: Within blood and tumor, benign nodules reportedly had significantly lower TCR beta diversity than malignant thyroid tumors did.

After removal of 7 bases from V and 4 bases from J, the junction contained 5 bases not matched to a gene. CDR3 size: 13 residues. Germline CDR1 and CDR2: SGHRS and YFSETQ. This clone was found many times. Its antigen remains unidentified. Every patient underwent thyroid surgery untreated. TCRdb reassembled clones from the PCR reads with MiXCR. In the table there are 23,000 or so clones, about 20% of which are singletons. The origin of this receptor is a male donor with papillary thyroid cancer or a benign thyroid nodule (not recorded which). Some clones in this sample may be carry-over from other donors' samples. Source material: blood. The rearrangement links TRBV5-1 to TRBJ2-3; TRBD1 matches at 8 bases. The CDR3 reads CASCQGAADTQYF. The CDR3, as DNA: TGCGCCAGCTGCCAGGGGGCTGCAGATACGCAGTATTTT.